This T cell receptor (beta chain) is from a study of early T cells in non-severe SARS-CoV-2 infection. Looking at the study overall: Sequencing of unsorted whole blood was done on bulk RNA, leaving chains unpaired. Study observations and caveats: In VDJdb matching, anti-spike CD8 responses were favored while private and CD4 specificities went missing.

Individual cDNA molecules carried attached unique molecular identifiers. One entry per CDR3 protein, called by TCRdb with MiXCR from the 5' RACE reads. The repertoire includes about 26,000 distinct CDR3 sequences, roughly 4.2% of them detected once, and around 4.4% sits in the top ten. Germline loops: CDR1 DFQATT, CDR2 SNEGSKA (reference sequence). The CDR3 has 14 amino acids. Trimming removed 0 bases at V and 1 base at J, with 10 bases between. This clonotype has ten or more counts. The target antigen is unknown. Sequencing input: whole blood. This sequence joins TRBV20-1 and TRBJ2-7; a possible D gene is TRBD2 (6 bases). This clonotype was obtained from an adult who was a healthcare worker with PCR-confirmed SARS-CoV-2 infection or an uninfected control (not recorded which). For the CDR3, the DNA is TGCAGTGCTAGAGATTTACTAGCTTCCTACGAGCAGTACTTC. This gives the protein CSARDLLASYEQYF.